The entry below gives a single TCR beta chain sequence along with its context. Clones were read by immunoSEQ multiplex PCR, and TCRdb kept only the in-frame ones, dropping some. The sample carries roughly 200,000 clones, approximately 85% recorded once. The sample is drawn from a study of blood T cell repertoires in COVID-19. Trimming took off 5 bases at V and 2 bases at J, with 15 bases between the two ends. There are 16 residues in the CDR3. CDR1 and CDR2 from the germline V gene are KGHDR and SFDVKD. Material: peripheral blood. The chain recombines TRBV24-1 with TRBJ2-1; TRBD2 might be the D (5 bases). This sequence was found in a human donor with active or convalescent COVID-19. The donor label of this sample is uncertain. The chain's CDR3 is CATSATEGVAYNEQFF. Here the CDR3 DNA reads TGTGCCACCAGTGCGACCGAGGGCGTCGCCTACAATGAGCAGTTCTTC.